The 22 T cell receptor beta chains below come from one sample, sequenced in a study of identical twins. TCRdb recomputed calls from the 5' RACE reads with MiXCR, one row per CDR3 protein. The repertoire holds 350,000 or so distinct CDR3 sequences, with 7% to 9.5% as singletons. Sequenced sample: naive T cells sorted from blood. All receptors derive from a woman in her 50s in good health.

In this sample, this clonotype turned up many times. The J gene is TRBJ2-7, the V gene TRBV4-1; D is perhaps TRBD2 (6 bases). Germline loops: CDR1 MGHRA, CDR2 YSYEKL. The CDR3 runs 16 residues. V was cut by 1 base and J by 0 bases, with 13 bases left in between. The CDR3 spells CASSQGSSASSYEQYF. Written as DNA, the CDR3 is TGCGCCAGCAGCCAAGGATCTAGCGCCAGCTCCTACGAGCAGTACTTC.

CDR3 DNA: TGCGCCCCCCGGTTAAAGTTTGACTATGGCTACACCTTC. This codes for CAPRLKFDYGYTF. This sequence joins TRBV10-1 and TRBJ1-2, with unresolved D. CDR3 size: 13 residues. V lost 11 bases and J 3 bases, leaving 16 bases between the germline ends. Germline loops: CDR1 WNHNN, CDR2 SYGVQD (reference sequence).

This clonotype was recorded a few times. V and J are TRBV4-1 and TRBJ2-3; D is uncertain. The CDR3 has 14 amino acids. Germline V gene lookup returns CDR1 MGHRA and CDR2 YSYEKL. With 6 bases removed from V and 4 bases from J, the gap between germline ends came to 14 bases. In DNA, the CDR3 is TGCGCCAGCAGTGGAGATAGGGTGGCAGATACGCAGTATTTT. Its translation: CASSGDRVADTQYF.

Many counts were recorded for this clonotype. CDR3 sequence (DNA): TGTGCCAGCAGTTTAGGAGGTCCCCAGGGTCAGCCCCAGCATTTT. Protein: CASSLGGPQGQPQHF. The chain recombines TRBV12-3 or TRBV12-4 with TRBJ1-5, with a weak D call TRBD1 (5 bases). The CDR3 runs to 15 residues. V was clipped by 1 base and J by 6 bases, with 13 bases between them.

CDR3 DNA sequence: TGTGCCAGCAGCGGTCCTCAGATCCAAGAGACCCAGTACTTC. This encodes CASSGPQIQETQYF. This chain links TRBV5-5 with TRBJ2-5; D gene ambiguous. The V end was cut by 4 bases, the J end by 1 base, with 11 bases between. The CDR3 is 14 amino acids. From germline, CDR1 is SGHKS and CDR2 YYEKEE (reference sequence).

The rearrangement uses TRBV5-1 and TRBJ2-7; maybe TRBD2 (5 bases). The length of the CDR3 is 12 residues. The V and J ends lost 8 bases and 6 bases respectively, with 15 bases between them. The germline V gene has CDR1 SGHRS and CDR2 YFSETQ. The CDR3: CARPSGLGEQYF. The CDR3 DNA follows: TGCGCCAGACCCTCGGGGTTGGGCGAGCAGTACTTC.

V usage is TRBV28 and J usage is TRBJ1-2; D is unresolved. The V end lost 4 bases, the J end lost 6 bases, and 15 bases lay between the germline ends. CDR1 and CDR2 from the germline V gene are MDHEN and SYDVKM. The CDR3 loop spans 14 amino acids. The CDR3 nucleotides are TGTGCCAGCAGTTGGGCAGGAGCAACCAATGGCTACACCTTC. Encoded protein: CASSWAGATNGYTF.

This clonotype occurred many times. This chain joins TRBV7-9 and TRBJ2-2, with D uncertain. The CDR3 spans 13 residues. Trimming removed 2 bases from V and 4 bases from J, with 5 bases in between. Germline CDR1 and CDR2: SEHNR and FQNEAQ (reference sequence). In DNA, the CDR3 is TGTGCCAGCAGCTTAACCTCCACCGGGGAGCTGTTTTTT. Protein sequence: CASSLTSTGELFF. The full variable domain, in which reference TRBV7-9 and TRBJ2-2 provide the parts outside the CDR3, is DTGVSQNPRHKITKRGQNVTFRCDPISEHNRLYWYRQTLGQGPEFLTYFQNEAQLEKSRLLSDRFSAERPKGSFSTLEIQRTEQGDSAMYLCASSLTSTGELFFGEGSRLTVL.

The table lists this clonotype with a few counts. The J gene is TRBJ2-1, the V gene TRBV11-3; 12 bases agree with TRBD2. The CDR3 length is 14 residues. J was trimmed by 10 bases and V by 3 bases; bases with no gene match: 4. Germline V lookup: CDR1 SGHNT, CDR2 YENEEA. CDR3: CASSFRLAGAEQFF. CDR3 sequence (DNA): TGTGCCAGCAGCTTTCGACTAGCGGGAGCCGAGCAGTTCTTC.

This rearrangement joins TRBV5-1 to TRBJ2-7, with 7 bases aligning to TRBD1. This CDR3 is 14 amino acids long. V gave up 6 bases and J gave up 1 base; unmatched junction bases: 7. Germline lookup yields CDR1 SGHRS and CDR2 YFSETQ. The CDR3 spells CASKVQTGSYEQYF. Here the CDR3 DNA reads TGCGCCAGCAAGGTACAGACAGGGTCCTACGAGCAGTACTTC.

This clonotype was found a few times. The gene calls are TRBV18 and TRBJ2-1; TRBD2 matches at 12 bases. This CDR3 spans 16 amino acids. The junction had 8 bases not matched to a gene; V was cut back by 3 bases and J by 8 bases. In germline, CDR1 is KGHSH, CDR2 LQKENI. As DNA, the CDR3 is TGTGCCAGCTCACCTTCGACTAGCGGGAGCAGCGATGAGCAGTTCTTC. It is translated as CASSPSTSGSSDEQFF.

This clonotype was detected only a few times. The gene calls are TRBV27 and TRBJ2-3; D may be TRBD1 or TRBD2 (5 bases each). Trimming removed 10 bases from V and 6 bases from J, with 8 bases in between. CDR3 size: 10 residues. CDR1 and CDR2 from the germline V gene are MNHEY and SMNVEV (reference sequence). CDR3 sequence (DNA): TGTGCCACCGGGGCCGATACGCAGTATTTT. Translating it yields CATGADTQYF.

This clonotype was detected many times. This chain links TRBV20-1 with TRBJ2-1; 13 nucleotides line up with TRBD2. This CDR3 contains 15 residues. CDR1 is DFQATT, CDR2 SNEGSKA, per germline (reference sequence). J gave up 7 bases and V 7 bases, and 10 bases lay outside the gene matches. The CDR3 DNA reads TGCAGTGTCATAGAAGGGACTAGCGGGACAAATGAGCAGTTCTTC. Its protein product is CSVIEGTSGTNEQFF.

Only a few counts were recorded for this clonotype. The V call is TRBV12-3 or TRBV12-4, the J call TRBJ1-5; 8 bases line up with TRBD1. This CDR3 spans 13 amino acids. V shed 6 bases and J 7 bases; nucleotides not matched to a gene: 5. Here the CDR3 DNA reads TGTGCCAGCAGATCGACAGGGGAGCAGCCCCAGCATTTT. This sequence encodes CASRSTGEQPQHF.

This rearrangement joins TRBV5-5 to TRBJ2-7; unclear D gene. V was trimmed by 5 bases and J by 4 bases, leaving 19 bases between them. The CDR3 spans 15 residues. Germline V gene lookup returns CDR1 SGHKS and CDR2 YYEKEE (reference sequence). DNA for the CDR3: TGTGCCAGCAGTTACGCCCCGGGCACCATTTACGAGCAGTACGTC. As protein: CASSYAPGTIYEQYV.

This chain connects TRBV6-2 or TRBV6-3 to TRBJ2-2; perhaps D is TRBD1 or TRBD2 (5 bases each). Germline CDR1 is MNHEY and CDR2 is SVGEGT. The ends were cut back, 7 bases at V and 3 bases at J, with 18 bases in the middle. The CDR3 sequence is 16 residues long. The CDR3, as DNA: TGTGCCAGCAAAAACAGGCGGACTGAAGACACCGGGGAGCTGTTTTTT. Translation: CASKNRRTEDTGELFF.

This clonotype occurred many times. The chain carries TRBV19 and TRBJ1-5; D might be TRBD1 (5 bases). V lost 3 bases to trimming and J lost 4 bases, with 10 bases between them. CDR1 and CDR2 (germline): LNHDA, SQIVND (reference sequence). The CDR3 has 14 residues. CDR3 in DNA: TGTGCCAGTAGTATTTTGGGGGAGAATCAGCCCCAGCATTTT. It is translated as CASSILGENQPQHF.

V usage is TRBV9 and J usage is TRBJ2-3; no clear D. This CDR3 spans 13 amino acids. Trimming removed 4 bases at V and 0 bases at J, with 6 bases between. The V gene's germline CDR1 is SGDLS and CDR2 YYNGEE. CDR3 sequence: CASSPTSTDTQYF. CDR3 DNA sequence: TGTGCCAGCAGCCCTACCAGCACAGATACGCAGTATTTT.

The sample holds many counts of this clonotype. The chain is built from TRBV9 and TRBJ2-1, with a weak D call TRBD2 (6 bases). Germline V lookup: CDR1 SGDLS, CDR2 YYNGEE. This CDR3 region has 15 residues. V dropped 3 bases and J dropped 3 bases, with 13 bases sitting between them. Here the CDR3 reads CASSDSGRNYNEQFF. DNA for the CDR3: TGTGCCAGCAGCGACAGCGGGCGAAACTACAATGAGCAGTTCTTC.

This clonotype was seen repeatedly, ten times or more. The chain uses TRBV7-9 and TRBJ2-7; D is possibly TRBD1 or TRBD2 (6 bases each). The germline CDR1 and CDR2 sequences are SEHNR and FQNEAQ (reference sequence). Trimming took off 4 bases at V and 2 bases at J, with 18 bases between the two ends. This CDR3 is 16 amino acids long. The CDR3 is CASSSLGGGPTYEQYF. CDR3 bases: TGTGCCAGCAGCTCCCTCGGTGGGGGGCCTACCTACGAGCAGTACTTC.

This clonotype has at least ten counts. This sequence joins TRBV6-5 and TRBJ2-7; D is possibly TRBD1 (5 bases). V lost 6 bases, J lost 3 bases, and 9 bases lay in between. The CDR3 totals 12 residues. The germline CDR1 and CDR2 sequences are MNHEY and SVGAGI. The CDR3 protein is CASRQDGYEQYF. CDR3 sequence (DNA): TGTGCCAGCAGACAGGACGGCTACGAGCAGTACTTC.

This clonotype was observed at least ten times. The chain links TRBV7-3 to TRBJ1-1, with D unclear. Per germline, CDR1 SGHTA and CDR2 FQGTGA. V was clipped by 5 bases and J by 6 bases, with 16 bases between them. The CDR3 sequence is 14 residues long. The CDR3 sequence is CASSPTAGYPEAFF. The CDR3 nucleotides read TGTGCCAGCAGCCCTACTGCGGGGTACCCTGAAGCTTTCTTT.